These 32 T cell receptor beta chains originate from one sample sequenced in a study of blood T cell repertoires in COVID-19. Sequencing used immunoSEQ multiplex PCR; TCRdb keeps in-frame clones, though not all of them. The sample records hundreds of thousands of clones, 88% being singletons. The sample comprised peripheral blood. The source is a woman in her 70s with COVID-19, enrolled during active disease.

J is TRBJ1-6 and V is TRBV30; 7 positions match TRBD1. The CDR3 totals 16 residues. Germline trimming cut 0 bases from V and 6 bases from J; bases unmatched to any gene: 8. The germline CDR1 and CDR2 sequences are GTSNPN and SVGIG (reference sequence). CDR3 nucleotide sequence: TGTGCCTGGAGTGTAAAAGGGGGCATCGGTAATTCACCCCTCCACTTT. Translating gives CAWSVKGGIGNSPLHF.

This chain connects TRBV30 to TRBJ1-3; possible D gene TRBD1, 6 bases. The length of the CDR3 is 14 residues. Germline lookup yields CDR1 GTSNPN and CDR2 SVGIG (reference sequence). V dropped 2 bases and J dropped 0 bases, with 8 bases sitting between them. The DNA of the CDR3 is TGTGCCTGGAGTACAGGGCTCTCTGGAAACACCATATATTTT. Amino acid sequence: CAWSTGLSGNTIYF.

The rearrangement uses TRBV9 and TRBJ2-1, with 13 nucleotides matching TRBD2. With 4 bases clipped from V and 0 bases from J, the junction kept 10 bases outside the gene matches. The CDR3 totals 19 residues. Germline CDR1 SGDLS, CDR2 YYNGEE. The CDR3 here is CASSIGLAGAVSSYNEQFF. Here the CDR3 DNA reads TGTGCCAGCAGCATCGGACTAGCGGGGGCCGTTAGCTCCTACAATGAGCAGTTCTTC.

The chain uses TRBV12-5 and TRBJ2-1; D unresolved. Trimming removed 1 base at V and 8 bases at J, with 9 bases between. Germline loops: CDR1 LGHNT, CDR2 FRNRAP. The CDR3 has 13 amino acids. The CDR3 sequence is CASGLDDTYEQFF. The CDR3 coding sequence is TGTGCTAGTGGTTTGGACGACACCTATGAGCAGTTCTTC.

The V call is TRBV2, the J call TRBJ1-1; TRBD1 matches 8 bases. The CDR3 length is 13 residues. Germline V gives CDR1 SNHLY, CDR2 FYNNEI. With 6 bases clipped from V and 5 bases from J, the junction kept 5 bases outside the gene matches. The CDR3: CASSVTGETEAFF. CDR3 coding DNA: TGTGCCAGCAGCGTGACAGGGGAGACTGAAGCTTTCTTT. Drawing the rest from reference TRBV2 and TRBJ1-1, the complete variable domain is EPEVTQTPSHQVTQMGQEVILRCVPISNHLYFYWYRQILGQKVEFLVSFYNNEISEKSEIFDDQFSVERPDGSNFTLKIRSTKLEDSAMYFCASSVTGETEAFFGQGTRLTVV.

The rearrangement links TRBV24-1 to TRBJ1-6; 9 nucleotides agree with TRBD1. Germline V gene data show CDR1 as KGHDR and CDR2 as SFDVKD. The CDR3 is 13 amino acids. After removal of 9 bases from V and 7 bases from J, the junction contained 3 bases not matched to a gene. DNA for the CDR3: TGTGCCACCCAAGGACAGGGGAATTCACCCCTCCACTTT. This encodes CATQGQGNSPLHF.

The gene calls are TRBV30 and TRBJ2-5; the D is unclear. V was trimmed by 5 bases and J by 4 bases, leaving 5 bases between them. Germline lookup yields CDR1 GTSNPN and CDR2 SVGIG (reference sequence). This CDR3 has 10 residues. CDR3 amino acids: CAWGRETQYF. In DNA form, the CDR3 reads TGTGCCTGGGGTCGAGAGACCCAGTACTTC.

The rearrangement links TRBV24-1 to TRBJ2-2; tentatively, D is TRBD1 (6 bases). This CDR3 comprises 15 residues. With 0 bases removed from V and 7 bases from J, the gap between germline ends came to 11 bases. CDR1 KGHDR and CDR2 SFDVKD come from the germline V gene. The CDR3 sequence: CATSDLQSGDGELFF. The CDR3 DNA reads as TGTGCCACCAGTGATTTGCAGTCAGGGGACGGGGAGCTGTTTTTT.

CDR3 in amino acids: CASTETGRGEKLFF. For the CDR3, the DNA is TGCGCCAGCACCGAGACAGGGAGAGGAGAAAAACTGTTTTTT. The V and J genes are TRBV4-1 and TRBJ1-4; 7 nucleotides line up with TRBD1. This CDR3 contains 14 residues. Germline V lookup: CDR1 MGHRA, CDR2 YSYEKL. J lost 8 bases, V lost 7 bases, and 10 bases had no gene match.

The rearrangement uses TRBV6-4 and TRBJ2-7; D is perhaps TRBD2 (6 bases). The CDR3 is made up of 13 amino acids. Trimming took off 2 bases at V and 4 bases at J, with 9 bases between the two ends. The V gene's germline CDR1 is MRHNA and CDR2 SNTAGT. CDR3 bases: TGTGCCAGCAGTGACGAGCGGGCGTACGAGCAGTACTTC. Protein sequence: CASSDERAYEQYF.

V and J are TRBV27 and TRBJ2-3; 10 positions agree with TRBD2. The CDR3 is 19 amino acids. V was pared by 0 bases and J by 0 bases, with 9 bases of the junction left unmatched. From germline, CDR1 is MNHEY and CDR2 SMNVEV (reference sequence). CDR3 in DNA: TGTGCCAGCAGTTTATCGAGAGTACTAGCGGGGTCTAGCACAGATACGCAGTATTTT. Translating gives CASSLSRVLAGSSTDTQYF.

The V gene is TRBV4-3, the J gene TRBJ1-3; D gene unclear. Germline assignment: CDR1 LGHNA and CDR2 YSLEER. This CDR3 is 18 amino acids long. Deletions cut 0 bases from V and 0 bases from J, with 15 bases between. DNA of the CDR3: TGCGCCAGCAGCCAAGACTCTGGCAGGTTTGACTCTGGAAACACCATATATTTT. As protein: CASSQDSGRFDSGNTIYF.

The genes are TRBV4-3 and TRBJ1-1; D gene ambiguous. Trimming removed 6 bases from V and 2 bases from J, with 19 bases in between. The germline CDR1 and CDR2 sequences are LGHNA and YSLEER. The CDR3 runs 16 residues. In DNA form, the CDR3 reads TGCGCCAGCAGGCCTGTCGGAGGGAGCCAAAACACTGAAGCTTTCTTT. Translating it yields CASRPVGGSQNTEAFF.

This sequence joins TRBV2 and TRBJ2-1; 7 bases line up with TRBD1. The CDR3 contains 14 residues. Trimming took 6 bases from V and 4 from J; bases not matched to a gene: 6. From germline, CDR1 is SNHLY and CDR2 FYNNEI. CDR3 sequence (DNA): TGTGCCAGCAGCTGGGGGACAGTTTACAATGAGCAGTTCTTC. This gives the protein CASSWGTVYNEQFF.

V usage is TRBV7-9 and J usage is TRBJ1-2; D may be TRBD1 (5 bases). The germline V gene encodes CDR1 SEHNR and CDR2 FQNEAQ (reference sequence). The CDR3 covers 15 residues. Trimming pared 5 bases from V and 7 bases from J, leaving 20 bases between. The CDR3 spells CASSQRGAGLGGYTF. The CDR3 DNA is TGTGCCAGCAGCCAGCGCGGGGCTGGTCTAGGTGGCTACACCTTC.

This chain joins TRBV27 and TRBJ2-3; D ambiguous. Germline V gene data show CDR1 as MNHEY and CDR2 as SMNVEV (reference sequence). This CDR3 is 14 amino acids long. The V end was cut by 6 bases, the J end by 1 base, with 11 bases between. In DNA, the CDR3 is TGTGCCAGCAGGGAGTCTTGGGGCACAGATACGCAGTATTTT. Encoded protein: CASRESWGTDTQYF.

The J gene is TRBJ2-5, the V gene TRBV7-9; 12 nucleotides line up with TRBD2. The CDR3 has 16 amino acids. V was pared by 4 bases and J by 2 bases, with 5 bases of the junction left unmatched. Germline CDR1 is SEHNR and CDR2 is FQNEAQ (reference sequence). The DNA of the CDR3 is TGTGCCAGCAGCTCGCTAGCGGGGGGGTCGCAAGAGACCCAGTACTTC. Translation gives CASSSLAGGSQETQYF.

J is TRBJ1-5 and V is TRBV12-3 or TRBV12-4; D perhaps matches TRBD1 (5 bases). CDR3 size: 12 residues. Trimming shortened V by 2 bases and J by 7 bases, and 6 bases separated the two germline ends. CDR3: CASSLRGQPQHF. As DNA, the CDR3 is TGTGCCAGCAGTTTACGGGGGCAGCCCCAGCATTTT.

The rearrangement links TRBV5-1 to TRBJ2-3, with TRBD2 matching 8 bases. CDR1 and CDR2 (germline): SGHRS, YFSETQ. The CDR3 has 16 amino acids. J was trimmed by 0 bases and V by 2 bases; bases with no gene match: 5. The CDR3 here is CASSFSTGGSTDTQYF. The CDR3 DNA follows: TGCGCCAGCAGCTTCTCAACGGGAGGGAGCACAGATACGCAGTATTTT.

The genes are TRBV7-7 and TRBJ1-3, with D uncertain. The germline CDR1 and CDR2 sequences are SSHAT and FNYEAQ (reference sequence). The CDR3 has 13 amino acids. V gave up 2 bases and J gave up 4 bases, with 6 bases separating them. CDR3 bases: TGTGCCAGCAGCTTATTTGAGGGAAACACCATATATTTT. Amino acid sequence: CASSLFEGNTIYF. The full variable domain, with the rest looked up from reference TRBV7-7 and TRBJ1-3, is GAGVSQSPRYKVTKRGQDVTLRCDPISSHATLYWYQQALGQGPEFLTYFNYEAQPDKSGLPSDRFSAERPEGSISTLTIQRTEQRDSAMYRCASSLFEGNTIYFGEGSWLTVV.

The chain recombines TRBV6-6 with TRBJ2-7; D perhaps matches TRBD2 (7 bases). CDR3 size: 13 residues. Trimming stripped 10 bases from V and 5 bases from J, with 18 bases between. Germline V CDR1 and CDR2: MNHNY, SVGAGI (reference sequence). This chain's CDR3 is CATYGGGADEQYF. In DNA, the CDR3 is TGTGCCACATACGGTGGGGGGGCCGACGAGCAGTACTTC.

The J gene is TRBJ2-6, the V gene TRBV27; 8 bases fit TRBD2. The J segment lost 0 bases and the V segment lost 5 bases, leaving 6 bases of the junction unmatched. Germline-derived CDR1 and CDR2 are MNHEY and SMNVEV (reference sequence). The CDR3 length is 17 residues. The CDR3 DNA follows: TGTGCCAGCAGTCCCTCAGCGGGGGCCTCTGGGGCCAACGTCCTGACTTTC. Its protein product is CASSPSAGASGANVLTF.

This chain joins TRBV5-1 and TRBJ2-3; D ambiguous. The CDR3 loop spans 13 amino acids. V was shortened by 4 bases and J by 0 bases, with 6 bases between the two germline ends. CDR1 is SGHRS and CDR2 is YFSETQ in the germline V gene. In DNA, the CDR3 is TGCGCCAGCAGCCGCGCCAGCACAGATACGCAGTATTTT. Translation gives CASSRASTDTQYF.

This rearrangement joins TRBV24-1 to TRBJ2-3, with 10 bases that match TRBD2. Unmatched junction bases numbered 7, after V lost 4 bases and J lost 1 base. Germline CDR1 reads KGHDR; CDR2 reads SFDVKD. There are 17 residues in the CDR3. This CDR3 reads CATSDPSGTSGTDTQYF. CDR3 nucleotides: TGTGCCACCAGTGACCCCTCCGGGACTAGCGGCACAGATACGCAGTATTTT.

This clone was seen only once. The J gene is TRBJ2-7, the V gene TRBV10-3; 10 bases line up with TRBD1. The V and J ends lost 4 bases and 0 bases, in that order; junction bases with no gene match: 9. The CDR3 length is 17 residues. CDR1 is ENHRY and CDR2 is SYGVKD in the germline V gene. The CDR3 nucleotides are TGTGCCATCAGTGTCTCACCCCGGGACAGGGGCTCCTACGAGCAGTACTTC. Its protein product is CAISVSPRDRGSYEQYF.

The CDR3 here is CAQRGHESYEQYF. The DNA for the CDR3 is TGTGCCCAGCGGGGACATGAGTCCTACGAGCAGTACTTC. This chain connects TRBV30 to TRBJ2-7, with a possible D match to TRBD2 (7 bases). V was cut by 8 bases and J by 1 base, with 15 bases left in between. From germline, CDR1 is GTSNPN and CDR2 SVGIG (reference sequence). The CDR3 spans 13 residues.

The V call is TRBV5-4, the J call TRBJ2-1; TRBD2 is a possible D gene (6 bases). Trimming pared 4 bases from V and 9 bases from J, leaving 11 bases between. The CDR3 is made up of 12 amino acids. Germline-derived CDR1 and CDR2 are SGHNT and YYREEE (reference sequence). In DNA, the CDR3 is TGTGCCAGCAGCCCGGTCGGGGGTGAGCAGTTCTTC. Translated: CASSPVGGEQFF.

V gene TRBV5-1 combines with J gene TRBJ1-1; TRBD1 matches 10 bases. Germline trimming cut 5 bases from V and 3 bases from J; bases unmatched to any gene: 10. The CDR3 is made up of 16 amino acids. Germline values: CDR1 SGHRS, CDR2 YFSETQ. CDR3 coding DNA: TGCGCCAGCAGATCGACAGGGGGCTCAGCGGACACTGAAGCTTTCTTT. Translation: CASRSTGGSADTEAFF.

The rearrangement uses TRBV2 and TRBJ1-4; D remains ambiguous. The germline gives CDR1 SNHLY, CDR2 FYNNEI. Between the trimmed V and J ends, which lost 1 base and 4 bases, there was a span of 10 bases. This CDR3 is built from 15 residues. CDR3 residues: CASSEGGRINEKLFF. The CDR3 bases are TGTGCCAGCAGTGAAGGCGGCCGTATTAATGAAAAACTGTTTTTT.

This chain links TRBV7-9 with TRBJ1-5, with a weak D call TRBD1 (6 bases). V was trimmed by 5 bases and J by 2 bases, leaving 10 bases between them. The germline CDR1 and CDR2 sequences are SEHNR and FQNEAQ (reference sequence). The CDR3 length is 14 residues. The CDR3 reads CASSPRTGNQPQHF. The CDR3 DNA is TGTGCCAGCAGCCCGAGGACAGGCAATCAGCCCCAGCATTTT.

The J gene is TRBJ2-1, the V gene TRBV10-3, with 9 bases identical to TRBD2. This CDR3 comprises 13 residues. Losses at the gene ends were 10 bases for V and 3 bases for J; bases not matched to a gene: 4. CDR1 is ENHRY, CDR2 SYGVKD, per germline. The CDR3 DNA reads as TGTGCCAATGCGGGGGGGCTCTACAATGAGCAGTTCTTC. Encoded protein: CANAGGLYNEQFF.

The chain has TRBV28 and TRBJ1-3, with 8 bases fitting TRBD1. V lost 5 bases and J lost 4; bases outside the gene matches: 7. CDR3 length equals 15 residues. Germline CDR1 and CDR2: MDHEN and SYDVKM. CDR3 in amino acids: CASSPGGQGGNTIYF. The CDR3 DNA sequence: TGTGCCAGCAGTCCCGGTGGACAGGGCGGAAACACCATATATTTT.